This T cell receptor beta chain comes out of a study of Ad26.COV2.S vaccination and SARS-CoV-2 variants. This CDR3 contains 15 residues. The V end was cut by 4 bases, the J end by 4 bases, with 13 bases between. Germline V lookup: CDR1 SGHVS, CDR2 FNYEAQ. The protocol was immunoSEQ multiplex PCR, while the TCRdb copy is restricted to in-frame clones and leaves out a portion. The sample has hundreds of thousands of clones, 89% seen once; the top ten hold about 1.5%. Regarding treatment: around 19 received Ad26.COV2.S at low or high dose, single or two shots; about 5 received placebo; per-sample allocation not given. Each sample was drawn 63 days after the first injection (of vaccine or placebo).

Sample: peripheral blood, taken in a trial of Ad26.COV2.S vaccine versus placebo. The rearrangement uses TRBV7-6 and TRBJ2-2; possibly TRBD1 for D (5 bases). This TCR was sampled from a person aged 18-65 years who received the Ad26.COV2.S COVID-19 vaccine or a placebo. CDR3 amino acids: CASSYLVRATGELFF. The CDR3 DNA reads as TGTGCCAGCAGCTATCTGGTCAGGGCCACCGGGGAGCTGTTTTTT.